The 17 T cell receptor beta chains below come from one sample, sequenced in a study of beta chain features in type 1 diabetes. All of the isolated RNA was reverse transcribed, so expressed TCRB transcripts were sequenced. TCRdb's table, derived via immunoSEQ multiplex PCR, lists solely in-frame clones and lacks some. The table includes around 340,000 clones, less than 20% detected once. The sample taken for sequencing was naive CD4+ T cells from blood. These receptors were obtained from a woman in her late teens or twenties in good health.

This clone turned up a few times. The CDR3 spells CASSLRTSGYEQYF. DNA for the CDR3: TGCGCCAGCAGCTTGAGGACTAGCGGGTACGAGCAGTACTTC. The chain joins TRBV5-1 to TRBJ2-7; TRBD2 agrees at 11 bases. CDR3 length: 14 amino acids. Germline trimming cut 1 base from V and 4 bases from J; bases unmatched to any gene: 1. CDR1 SGHRS and CDR2 YFSETQ come from the germline V gene.

CDR3 bases: TGTGCCAGCAGCCAGGGGGGTGGGGGAACCGAGCAGTACTTC. Its protein product is CASSQGGGGTEQYF. The V call is TRBV7-2, the J call TRBJ2-7; D may be TRBD1 (7 bases). Germline V CDR1 and CDR2: SGHTA, FQGNSA. The length of the CDR3 is 14 residues. The V end lost 5 bases, the J end lost 6 bases, and 17 bases lay between the germline ends.

This clone was found a few times. V is TRBV10-3 and J is TRBJ1-1; tentative D call: TRBD1 (5 bases). V was trimmed by 8 bases and J by 1 base, leaving 11 bases between them. Germline loops: CDR1 ENHRY, CDR2 SYGVKD. The CDR3 contains 13 residues. The CDR3 loop is CAIQGGTNTEAFF. DNA of the CDR3: TGTGCCATCCAGGGAGGGACGAACACTGAAGCTTTCTTT.

The rearrangement links TRBV15 to TRBJ1-4; no reliable D call. The CDR3 is made up of 12 amino acids. Germline-derived CDR1 and CDR2 are LNHNV and YYDKDF (reference sequence). The V and J ends lost 9 bases and 7 bases respectively, with 12 bases between them. The chain's CDR3 is CATETDGEKLFF. CDR3 DNA sequence: TGTGCCACAGAAACAGACGGTGAAAAACTGTTTTTT.

This clone was seen a few times. The V call is TRBV5-1, the J call TRBJ2-7; 7 positions match TRBD1. V gave up 3 bases and J gave up 2 bases; unmatched junction bases: 5. Germline V gene data show CDR1 as SGHRS and CDR2 as YFSETQ. This CDR3 contains 14 residues. CDR3 sequence: CASSSGQTTYEQYF. The CDR3 DNA is TGCGCCAGCAGCTCGGGACAGACTACCTACGAGCAGTACTTC.

The chain uses TRBV5-1 and TRBJ2-3; D is perhaps TRBD1 (6 bases). The CDR3 sequence is 15 residues long. Germline V lookup: CDR1 SGHRS, CDR2 YFSETQ. Deletions cut 3 bases from V and 0 bases from J, with 11 bases between. CDR3 sequence (DNA): TGCGCCAGCAGCTCGGGACAAACTAGCACAGATACGCAGTATTTT. Residues: CASSSGQTSTDTQYF.

This clone was observed a handful of times. The V and J genes are TRBV29-1 and TRBJ2-7, with D possibly matching TRBD1 (6 bases). From germline, CDR1 is SQVTM and CDR2 ANQGSEA. The CDR3 runs 16 residues. V gave up 4 bases and J gave up 0 bases, with 19 bases separating them. CDR3 sequence reads: CSVVGPDSRSSYEQYF. In nucleotides, the CDR3 is TGCAGCGTTGTGGGCCCGGACAGCCGGAGCTCCTACGAGCAGTACTTC.

This clone was detected a few times. The rearrangement joins TRBV30 to TRBJ2-7, with a weak D call TRBD1 (6 bases). V lost 6 bases to trimming and J lost 5 bases, with 11 bases between them. CDR3 length: 11 amino acids. CDR1 and CDR2 from the germline V gene are GTSNPN and SVGIG (reference sequence). CDR3 in DNA: TGTGCCTGCGGGACATCCCACGAGCAGTACTTC. This translates into CACGTSHEQYF.

The sample holds a few counts of this clone. The chain carries TRBV5-4 and TRBJ2-1; D gene unclear. The CDR3 is 15 residues long. The V and J ends lost 3 bases and 0 bases respectively, with 10 bases between them. Germline lookup yields CDR1 SGHNT and CDR2 YYREEE (reference sequence). The DNA of the CDR3 is TGTGCCAGCAGCTCTCGGTGGAGCTCCTACAATGAGCAGTTCTTC. It specifies CASSSRWSSYNEQFF. Variable domain in full (rest from reference TRBV5-4 and TRBJ2-1): ETGVTQSPTHLIKTRGQQVTLRCSSQSGHNTVSWYQQALGQGPQFIFQYYREEENGRGNFPPRFSGLQFPNYSSELNVNALELDDSALYLCASSSRWSSYNEQFFGPGTRLTVL.

This chain uses TRBV27 with TRBJ2-3, with 8 nucleotides matching TRBD2. This CDR3 is 15 amino acids long. From germline, CDR1 is MNHEY and CDR2 SMNVEV (reference sequence). V dropped 3 bases and J dropped 0; count of bases not matched to a gene: 2. CDR3 in amino acids: CASSFSSGSTDTQYF. The DNA for the CDR3 is TGTGCCAGCAGTTTCTCTAGCGGGAGCACAGATACGCAGTATTTT.

The chain couples TRBV4-2 to TRBJ2-5, with 7 bases fitting TRBD2. This CDR3 contains 16 residues. The trim removed 4 bases at V and 4 bases at J, leaving 12 bases unmatched. In germline, CDR1 is LGHNA, CDR2 YNFKEQ. CDR3 nucleotide sequence: TGTGCCAGCAGCCGGCGAGCGGGGAATCTGGGAGAGACCCAGTACTTC. Translation gives CASSRRAGNLGETQYF.

The chain employs TRBV2 and TRBJ2-1; 9 bases align to TRBD1. Germline V lookup: CDR1 SNHLY, CDR2 FYNNEI. This CDR3 region has 14 residues. The V segment lost 4 bases and the J segment 6 bases; nucleotides outside the gene matches: 4. This CDR3 reads CASSVQGAFNEQFF. Written as DNA, the CDR3 is TGTGCCAGCAGTGTACAGGGGGCATTCAATGAGCAGTTCTTC.

This sequence joins TRBV30 and TRBJ1-6, with 7 bases that match TRBD1. Germline V gene lookup returns CDR1 GTSNPN and CDR2 SVGIG (reference sequence). This CDR3 is built from 15 residues. Trimming cost V 2 bases and J 6 bases; bases outside gene matches: 7. The CDR3 DNA reads TGTGCCTGGAGTAACAGGGGAATAGGTAATTCACCCCTCCACTTT. Its translation: CAWSNRGIGNSPLHF.

The genes are TRBV2 and TRBJ2-3; D is possibly TRBD2 (6 bases). The CDR3 totals 14 residues. Germline assignment: CDR1 SNHLY and CDR2 FYNNEI. V was shortened by 7 bases and J by 3 bases, with 14 bases between the two germline ends. CDR3 nucleotides: TGTGCCAGCAAGGCCGGAGGGGTGACAGATACGCAGTATTTT. Protein sequence: CASKAGGVTDTQYF.

V and J are TRBV30 and TRBJ1-4, with unresolved D. V lost 2 bases and J 7 bases, leaving 11 bases between the germline ends. CDR3 length: 13 residues. Germline CDR1 GTSNPN, CDR2 SVGIG (reference sequence). CDR3 residues: CAWSSAVGEKLFF. In DNA form, the CDR3 reads TGTGCCTGGAGTAGCGCAGTGGGTGAAAAACTGTTTTTT.

CDR3 amino acids: CASSDTGLAGGAEQFF. Written as DNA, the CDR3 is TGCGCCAGCAGCGATACGGGACTAGCGGGAGGGGCGGAGCAGTTCTTC. V and J are TRBV5-1 and TRBJ2-1; 16 bases are a match to TRBD2. The CDR3 consists of 16 residues. V dropped 4 bases and J dropped 10; count of bases not matched to a gene: 8. Germline-derived CDR1 and CDR2 are SGHRS and YFSETQ.

This clone has more than one count but fewer than ten. V usage is TRBV5-1 and J usage is TRBJ2-7; TRBD1 matches at 8 bases. J gave up 0 bases and V 3 bases, and 2 bases lay outside the gene matches. The CDR3 has 14 residues. The germline V gene has CDR1 SGHRS and CDR2 YFSETQ. CDR3 in DNA: TGCGCCAGCAGCTCGACAGGGGCCTCCTACGAGCAGTACTTC. It codes for CASSSTGASYEQYF.